The clone carrying this T cell receptor beta chain showed up just a few times. Its antigen remains unidentified. The record originates from a study of persistence of HIV-infected CD4 T cells. The immunoSEQ assay was version 4, run in survey mode. TCRdb's copy holds only in-frame clones and misses some; the assay was immunoSEQ multiplex PCR. The profile shows about 45,000 clones, roughly 92% of them singletons. CDR1 is LGHNA and CDR2 is YNFKEQ in the germline V gene. V shed 4 bases, J shed 4 bases, and the junction held 4 bases outside the gene matches. The CDR3 length is 14 residues. Nonspecific anti-CD3/anti-CD28 bead stimulation represents the broad CD4+ T cell repertoire. Responding CD4+ T cells were sorted by upregulation of both CD40 ligand and CD69.

The clonotype was recovered from an adult man with HIV who was CMV-seropositive. The chain couples TRBV4-2 to TRBJ2-7; 10 nucleotides match TRBD1. Sequenced material: CD4+ T cells sorted from PBMCs after approximately 20-hour stimulation, taken from a patient who received antiretroviral therapy. Written as DNA, the CDR3 is TGTGCCAGCAGCCTCGGACAGGGGGGTTACGAGCAGTACTTC. It is translated as CASSLGQGGYEQYF.